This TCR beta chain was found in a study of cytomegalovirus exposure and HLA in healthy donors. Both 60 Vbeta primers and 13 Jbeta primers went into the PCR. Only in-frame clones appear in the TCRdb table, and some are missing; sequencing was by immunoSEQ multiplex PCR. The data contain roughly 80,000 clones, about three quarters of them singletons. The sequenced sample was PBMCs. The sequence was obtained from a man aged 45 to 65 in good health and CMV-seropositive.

Here the CDR3 reads CASSLGPGLAGGPDEQFF. The CDR3 region has the DNA TGTGCCAGCAGTTTAGGTCCGGGACTAGCGGGAGGGCCGGATGAGCAGTTCTTC. The V gene is TRBV27, the J gene TRBJ2-1; TRBD2 aligns across 16 bases. The CDR3 extends over 18 amino acids. Germline CDR1 and CDR2: MNHEY and SMNVEV (reference sequence). V trimming: 2 bases; J trimming: 8 bases; junction bases outside the gene matches: 9.